Listed below are T cell receptor beta chains from one sample, sequenced in a study of response to subunit inactivated influenza vaccine. In TCRdb, the RT-PCR reads were re-called with MiXCR into one record per CDR3 protein. The repertoire holds approximately 530,000 distinct CDR3 sequences, 10% to 15% seen once, with roughly 13% in the top ten. The sequences come from PBMCs from blood, collected 45 days after vaccination. These receptors were collected from a man aged 50 to 60 who received an inactivated influenza vaccine. CDR3s include the opening cysteine and the closing phenylalanine or tryptophan. A D gene is named only where the DNA matches it firmly. Rows give clone size only sometimes, using once, few, many, or a class for an expanded clone.

D gene	V gene	J gene	clone size	CDR3 DNA	CDR3 protein
TRBD1	TRBV5-6	TRBJ1-6	many	TGTGCCAGCAATTTGGGACAGGGACGCTCACCCCTCCACTTT	CASNLGQGRSPLHF
TRBD1	TRBV20-1	TRBJ1-5	NA	TGCAGTGCTAGTTCGGGACAGATCAATCAGCCCCAGCATTTT	CSASSGQINQPQHF
NA	TRBV20-1	TRBJ2-1	NA	TGCAGTGTAGGACAGAGCTCCTACAATGAGCAGTTCTTC	CSVGQSSYNEQFF
TRBD1	TRBV20-1	TRBJ1-1	few	TGCAGTGCTTTACCGGGACAGGGGGCCCTTGAAGCTTTCTTT	CSALPGQGALEAFF
TRBD1	TRBV5-6	TRBJ2-2	few	TGTGCCAGCAGCAGGACAGGTACTCGCACCGGGGAGCTGTTTTTT	CASSRTGTRTGELFF
TRBD2	TRBV20-1	TRBJ2-1	many	TGCAGTGCTAGACCTGGACTAGCGGGAGACAATGAGCAGTTCTTC	CSARPGLAGDNEQFF
TRBD2	TRBV11-1	TRBJ2-4	few	TGTGCCAGCAGCTCAGGGACTAGCGGGAGGTCCACGCAAAACATTCAGTACTTC	CASSSGTSGRSTQNIQYF
TRBD1	TRBV6-1	TRBJ2-3	many	TGTGCCAGCACTCACAGCCTCCGGGACAGGGAGGATTTT	CASTHSLRDREDF
NA	TRBV11-1	TRBJ2-5	few	TGTGCCAGCAAGGGGGAGGGGTACCAAGAGACCCAGTACTTC	CASKGEGYQETQYF
TRBD1	TRBV7-6	TRBJ2-5	NA	TGTGCCAGCAGCTCGGGGACAGGGGACAGGGAGACCCAGTACTTC	CASSSGTGDRETQYF
TRBD1	TRBV5-1	TRBJ2-7	NA	TGCGCCAGCAGCTCCGGGACAGTGGGATGGTACGAGCAGTACTTC	CASSSGTVGWYEQYF
NA	TRBV20-1	TRBJ1-6	NA	TGCAGTGCTGGAGGACGGTCTACTAGCAATTCACCCCTCCACTTT	CSAGGRSTSNSPLHF
NA	TRBV7-2	TRBJ2-7	few	TGTGCCAGCAGCTCTCATCTAGCAACCTACGAGCAGTACTTC	CASSSHLATYEQYF
TRBD2	TRBV12-3/TRBV12-4	TRBJ2-1	NA	TGTGCCAGCAGTTTCATCAGCGGGGGGGAAAATGAGCAGTTCTTC	CASSFISGGENEQFF
NA	TRBV7-9	TRBJ2-1	NA	TGTGCCAGCAGCTTCGGAGGGCGTTACAATGAGCAGTTCTTC	CASSFGGRYNEQFF
TRBD2	TRBV27	TRBJ2-7	few	TGTGCCAGCACTTCGATCGGGGGACTAGCGGGAGGGTTATACGAGCAGTACTTC	CASTSIGGLAGGLYEQYF
TRBD1	TRBV4-1	TRBJ1-6	few	TGCGCCAGCAGCCAAGACCAGGGGGTGGCCCTCCACTTT	CASSQDQGVALHF
NA	TRBV27	TRBJ2-6	NA	TGTGCCAGCAGTTTATCGAGAGGACTGGGGGGTGGGGCCAACGTCCTGACTTTC	CASSLSRGLGGGANVLTF
NA	TRBV28	TRBJ2-7	many	TGTGCCAGCAGTTCGGTAGGGAGTTCCTACGAGCAGTACTTC	CASSSVGSSYEQYF
NA	TRBV6-6	TRBJ2-5	few	TGTGCCAGCATGGGTTCAGAGACCCAGTACTTC	CASMGSETQYF
TRBD2	TRBV24-1	TRBJ2-3	few	TGTGCCACCAGTGGGGGGACTATTGGTGATACGCAGTATTTT	CATSGGTIGDTQYF
NA	TRBV7-9	TRBJ2-3	few	TGTGCCAGCGAGCCCTTGCACGCCAGTTTTACGCAGTATTTT	CASEPLHASFTQYF